Presented here are 4 T cell receptor beta chains from one specimen sequenced in a study of OX40 agonist ivuxolimab in advanced cancers. Assay used: immunoSEQ multiplex PCR; TCRdb lists only in-frame clones, some missing. Of about 51,000 clones listed, about nine tenths are singletons. Material: CD4+ or CD8+ T cells sorted from blood, obtained in a trial of the OX40 agonist ivuxolimab. These receptors all come from an adult with an advanced solid tumor such as melanoma, head and neck, liver or kidney cancer.

V and J are TRBV9 and TRBJ2-3; a possible D gene is TRBD2 (6 bases). The V end was cut by 4 bases, the J end by 6 bases, with 15 bases between. The CDR3 runs to 14 residues. Germline V gene lookup returns CDR1 SGDLS and CDR2 YYNGEE. The CDR3 region has the DNA TGTGCCAGCAGCCCTAGCGACCCCTGGGATACGCAGTATTTT. This sequence encodes CASSPSDPWDTQYF. The whole variable domain, remainder taken from reference TRBV9 and TRBJ2-3, is DSGVTQTPKHLITATGQRVTLRCSPRSGDLSVYWYQQSLDQGLQFLIQYYNGEERAKGNILERFSAQQFPDLHSELNLSSLELGDSALYFCASSPSDPWDTQYFGPGTRLTVL.

The chain joins TRBV4-2 to TRBJ1-4; a possible D gene is TRBD1 (6 bases). V was trimmed by 4 bases and J by 4 bases, leaving 10 bases between them. The CDR3 length is 14 residues. Germline V gene lookup returns CDR1 LGHNA and CDR2 YNFKEQ. CDR3 region: CASSPGQINEKLFF. CDR3 nucleotides: TGTGCCAGCAGCCCAGGACAGATTAATGAAAAACTGTTTTTT.

The V gene is TRBV11-2, the J gene TRBJ2-1, with D perhaps matching TRBD2 (7 bases). The CDR3 is 15 residues long. Between the trimmed V and J ends, which lost 7 bases and 4 bases, there was a span of 17 bases. The germline gives CDR1 SGHAT, CDR2 FQNNGV. CDR3: CASKRSGGRYNEQFF. The CDR3 DNA sequence: TGTGCCAGCAAGCGATCGGGGGGCCGTTACAATGAGCAGTTCTTC.

The chain links TRBV27 to TRBJ2-1; D tentatively reads TRBD1 or TRBD2 (5 bases each). The CDR3 totals 14 residues. The germline V gene has CDR1 MNHEY and CDR2 SMNVEV (reference sequence). Deletions cut 7 bases from V and 6 bases from J, with 16 bases between. The chain's CDR3 is CASIGGFPSNEQFF. CDR3 in DNA: TGTGCCAGCATTGGGGGATTCCCATCCAATGAGCAGTTCTTC.